Shown below are 14 T cell receptor beta chains from a single sample sequenced in a study of response to subunit inactivated influenza vaccine. MiXCR, run by TCRdb on the RT-PCR reads, gives a single entry per CDR3 protein. This sample has approximately 730,000 distinct CDR3 sequences; about 15% occur once, and the top ten carry less than 9%. The sequenced sample was PBMCs from blood, obtained around two weeks before vaccination. These receptor sequences come from a man between 45 and 60 years old who received an inactivated influenza vaccine.

This clonotype was detected many times. V and J are TRBV3-2 and TRBJ2-1; TRBD2, the table's D call, lacks a check against the DNA. TRBV3-2 constitutes a pseudogene. CDR3 length: 16 residues. CDR3: CASSQVVGTSVHEQFF. CDR3 sequence (DNA): TGTGCCAGCAGCCAAGTCGTCGGGACTAGTGTTCATGAGCAGTTCTTC.

The chain recombines TRBV6-1 with TRBJ2-7; a possible D gene is TRBD2 (5 bases). CDR3 size: 15 residues. V was clipped by 7 bases and J by 2 bases, with 18 bases between them. Germline V gene data show CDR1 as MNHNS and CDR2 as SASEGT. Here the CDR3 reads CASTLGMGNAYEQYF. In DNA, the CDR3 is TGTGCCAGCACCCTCGGGATGGGGAACGCCTACGAGCAGTACTTC.

The CDR3 is CSARKGWAAGRGTYNEQFF. The CDR3 region has the DNA TGCAGCGCCAGAAAAGGGTGGGCCGCCGGACGTGGGACGTACAATGAGCAGTTCTTC. The rearrangement uses TRBV29-1 and TRBJ2-1, with D perhaps matching TRBD1 or TRBD2 (5 bases each). The germline gives CDR1 SQVTM, CDR2 ANQGSEA. V was pared by 7 bases and J by 4 bases, with 32 bases between. There are 19 residues in the CDR3.

This clonotype was detected only a few times. This sequence joins TRBV7-2 and TRBJ2-4, with a tentative D call TRBD2 (6 bases). The length of the CDR3 is 14 residues. The germline V gene encodes CDR1 SGHTA and CDR2 FQGNSA. The ends were cut back, 0 bases at V and 7 bases at J, with 10 bases in the middle. For the CDR3, the DNA is TGTGCCAGCAGCTTAGCTAGTGCGGGGAACATTCAGTACTTC. As protein: CASSLASAGNIQYF.

To note about this clonotype: At one of its ends the junction is not consistent with the germline gene, which may arise from a read error. This CDR3 reads CASSNAGTRSYNEQLF. CDR3 sequence (DNA): TGTGCCAGCAGCAATGCCGGGACCAGATCCTACAATGAGCAGCTCTTC. The rearrangement joins TRBV7-2 to TRBJ2-1; D possibly matches TRBD1 or TRBD2 (5 bases each). The germline V gene has CDR1 SGHTA and CDR2 FQGNSA. The length of the CDR3 is 16 residues.

This clonotype came up a few times. The chain employs TRBV20-1 and TRBJ2-7; D is unresolved. The CDR3 totals 14 residues. Germline CDR1 and CDR2: DFQATT and SNEGSKA (reference sequence). Trimming cost V 6 bases and J 0 bases, with 15 bases left between them. The CDR3: CSAQQLGSSYEQYF. CDR3 nucleotides: TGCAGTGCCCAACAGCTGGGAAGCTCCTACGAGCAGTACTTC.

The gene calls are TRBV28 and TRBJ1-5; D unresolved. The CDR3 covers 14 residues. Germline loops: CDR1 MDHEN, CDR2 SYDVKM. The V end was cut by 1 base, the J end by 6 bases, with 10 bases between. This CDR3 reads CASSLSPVGQPQHF. The CDR3, as DNA: TGTGCCAGCAGTTTATCTCCTGTTGGTCAGCCCCAGCATTTT.

This rearrangement joins TRBV6-2 or TRBV6-3 to TRBJ2-5, with D uncertain. Germline V gene lookup returns CDR1 MNHEY and CDR2 SVGEGT. There are 16 residues in the CDR3. V was pared by 2 bases and J by 3 bases, with 16 bases between. In DNA, the CDR3 is TGTGCCAGCAGTTACATCCTGACGGCCATTGAAGAGACCCAGTACTTC. The encoded protein is CASSYILTAIEETQYF.

In this sample, this clonotype turned up many times. The genes are TRBV29-1 and TRBJ1-1; the D gene is possibly TRBD1 (5 bases). Germline CDR1 SQVTM, CDR2 ANQGSEA. The CDR3 spans 15 residues. V was cut by 5 bases and J by 6 bases, with 22 bases left in between. The CDR3 DNA reads as TGCAGCGTTTCCGCCTTCCGGGACCGTCGACCTGAAGCTTTCTTT. Translating it yields CSVSAFRDRRPEAFF.

This clonotype has only a few counts. This chain uses TRBV20-1 with TRBJ2-1; 10 bases map to TRBD2. In germline, CDR1 is DFQATT, CDR2 SNEGSKA (reference sequence). Trimming took 3 bases from V and 9 from J; bases not matched to a gene: 2. The CDR3 totals 12 residues. CDR3 sequence: CSARGTSAEQFF. The CDR3 nucleotides are TGCAGTGCTAGGGGGACTAGCGCTGAGCAGTTCTTC.

This chain uses TRBV27 with TRBJ1-2; maybe TRBD1 (6 bases). The CDR3 has 14 residues. Germline V CDR1 and CDR2: MNHEY, SMNVEV (reference sequence). The ends were cut back, 4 bases at V and 4 bases at J, with 13 bases in the middle. The CDR3 nucleotides are TGTGCCAGCAGTTCCCATGCCAGGGGCTATGGCTACACCTTC. Protein: CASSSHARGYGYTF.

The V and J genes are TRBV4-1 and TRBJ2-2; D is tentatively TRBD1 or TRBD2 (5 bases each). CDR1 MGHRA and CDR2 YSYEKL come from the germline V gene. The CDR3 loop spans 17 amino acids. V was shortened by 4 bases and J by 5 bases, with 20 bases between the two germline ends. The CDR3 spells CASSPTPKGSGTGELFF. DNA for the CDR3: TGCGCCAGCAGCCCCACCCCGAAGGGGAGTGGTACCGGGGAGCTGTTTTTT.

The chain employs TRBV7-9 and TRBJ2-7; tentative D call: TRBD2 (5 bases). Germline assignment: CDR1 SEHNR and CDR2 FQNEAQ (reference sequence). The CDR3 runs to 16 residues. The germline V and J ends were trimmed by 2 bases and 5 bases, with 19 bases remaining between them. In DNA, the CDR3 is TGTGCCAGCAGCTTACCCCCCGGGGTTGGCGAAGACGAGCAGTACTTC. Translated, it gives CASSLPPGVGEDEQYF.

This clonotype has just a few counts. A read error may be the cause here, since a much bigger clone is one base away. The chain combines TRBV12-3 or TRBV12-4 with TRBJ2-1; 9 bases align to TRBD1. The CDR3 has 11 amino acids. The CDR3: CASTTGQGIIF. The CDR3, as DNA: TGTGCCAGCACTACGGGACAGGGAATAATCTTC.